The next 22 T cell receptor beta chains were all read from a single sample in a study of blood T cells in healthy people across ages (dated by TCRdb to between 2014 and 2016). Libraries were constructed by 5' RACE. TCRdb records Illumina HiSeq 2500 as the sequencer. The second PCR ran for about 7 to 11 cycles and used a J-beta primer mix along with a sample-barcoded 5' primer. TCRdb reprocessing: public reads trimmed at Q25 with fastp, clones called with MiXCR, in-frame beta chains kept. Rows with one shared CDR3 protein collapse into an entry with the most common genes and DNA. For this sample there are over 700,000 distinct CDR3 sequences; 25% appear just once. The ten largest clonotypes hold more than 8.5% of the sample. This sample also belongs to another study, concerning T cells of mothers and their children.

Sequencing used blood. The receptors come from a boy aged 10-17 years in good health.

The V call is TRBV18, the J call TRBJ2-5; D possibly corresponds to TRBD2 (6 bases). The length of the CDR3 is 15 residues. Germline V gene sequence: CDR1 KGHSH, CDR2 LQKENI. V was clipped by 3 bases and J by 2 bases, with 13 bases between them. Here the CDR3 DNA reads TGTGCCAGCTCACCTGAGAGAGGAGGGCAAGAGACCCAGTACTTC. Its protein is CASSPERGGQETQYF. Using reference TRBV18 and TRBJ2-5 for the parts outside the CDR3, the full variable domain is NAGVMQNPRHLVRRRGQEARLRCSPMKGHSHVYWYRQLPEEGLKFMVYLQKENIIDESGMPKERFSAEFPKEGPSILRIQQVVRGDSAAYFCASSPERGGQETQYFGPGTRLLVL.

The chain carries TRBV7-2 and TRBJ2-5; D is perhaps TRBD1 or TRBD2 (5 bases each). Trimming removed 8 bases from V and 4 bases from J, with 14 bases in between. The CDR3 is 13 amino acids. Germline CDR1 SGHTA, CDR2 FQGNSA. CDR3 in DNA: TGTGCCAGCGGGAGAGGGGCGTCAGAGACCCAGTACTTC. Translated: CASGRGASETQYF. The full variable domain, in which reference TRBV7-2 and TRBJ2-5 provide the parts outside the CDR3, is GAGVSQSPSNKVTEKGKDVELRCDPISGHTALYWYRQSLGQGLEFLIYFQGNSAPDKSGLPSDRFSAERTGGSVSTLTIQRTQQEDSAVYLCASGRGASETQYFGPGTRLLVL.

The DNA of the CDR3 is TGCGCCAGCAGCCAAGACGGGTACTCCTACGAGCAGTACTTC. It yields the protein CASSQDGYSYEQYF. The chain links TRBV4-1 to TRBJ2-7; no definite D call. Trimming removed 0 bases from V and 0 bases from J, with 6 bases in between. Germline V CDR1 and CDR2: MGHRA, YSYEKL. This CDR3 region has 14 residues.

This clonotype has more than one count but fewer than ten. J is TRBJ2-1 and V is TRBV28; 9 bases match TRBD1. Germline loops: CDR1 MDHEN, CDR2 SYDVKM. The CDR3 spans 16 residues. The J segment lost 8 bases and the V segment lost 6 bases, leaving 14 bases of the junction unmatched. CDR3 coding DNA: TGTGCCAGCAGCATCTCCGGGACAGGGCCCTTCGATGAGCAGTTCTTC. This sequence encodes CASSISGTGPFDEQFF.

This clonotype was counted only a few times. The chain combines TRBV7-9 with TRBJ2-5; D might be TRBD1 (5 bases). The V end was cut by 1 base, the J end by 4 bases, with 13 bases between. In germline, CDR1 is SEHNR, CDR2 FQNEAQ (reference sequence). The CDR3 is 15 residues long. CDR3 in amino acids: CASSLVAGLGETQYF. The CDR3 DNA follows: TGTGCCAGCAGCTTAGTGGCAGGGCTTGGAGAGACCCAGTACTTC.

The V gene is TRBV29-1, the J gene TRBJ2-5; D is unresolved. The end of the DNA fits TRBJ2-1 better, so the J call may be wrong. The CDR3 is 11 residues long. Germline loops: CDR1 SQVTM, CDR2 ANQGSEA. The CDR3 nucleotides are TGCAGCGTTTCCACGTACAATGAGCAGTTCTTC. Protein: CSVSTYNEQFF.

The chain has TRBV20-1 and TRBJ2-1, with TRBD1 matching over 7 bases. The CDR3 length is 12 residues. Per the germline V gene, CDR1 is DFQATT and CDR2 is SNEGSKA (reference sequence). J lost 9 bases, V lost 6 bases, and 8 bases had no gene match. The CDR3 DNA sequence: TGCAGTGCCCGACAGGGACGGGCTGAGCAGTTCTTC. It yields the protein CSARQGRAEQFF.

The CDR3, as DNA: TGCAGCGTTCAGGGGTTTCAAGAGACCCAGTACTTC. Encoded protein: CSVQGFQETQYF. The chain joins TRBV29-1 to TRBJ2-5, with TRBD1 as a possible D gene (6 bases). The CDR3 loop spans 12 amino acids. Germline V CDR1 and CDR2: SQVTM, ANQGSEA. Trimming cost V 5 bases and J 2 bases, with 9 bases left between them.

V and J are TRBV20-1 and TRBJ2-5; 10 bases fit TRBD2. There are 15 residues in the CDR3. The germline V gene has CDR1 DFQATT and CDR2 SNEGSKA (reference sequence). J was trimmed by 4 bases and V by 1 base; bases with no gene match: 6. The CDR3: CSARGSGRALETQYF. CDR3 nucleotide sequence: TGCAGTGCTAGAGGGAGCGGGAGGGCCTTAGAGACCCAGTACTTC.

The chain carries TRBV20-1 and TRBJ2-1; D possibly corresponds to TRBD2 (6 bases). The V gene's germline CDR1 is DFQATT and CDR2 SNEGSKA (reference sequence). The CDR3 contains 13 residues. V dropped 7 bases and J dropped 8 bases, with 18 bases sitting between them. In nucleotides, the CDR3 is TGCAGTGTCCGGGAGCGCGGGACGGATGAGCAGTTCTTC. As protein: CSVRERGTDEQFF.

The J gene is TRBJ2-5, the V gene TRBV29-1; D is perhaps TRBD1 or TRBD2 (5 bases each). V lost 5 bases and J 7 bases, leaving 17 bases between the germline ends. The CDR3 length is 13 residues. CDR1 is SQVTM and CDR2 is ANQGSEA in the germline V gene. The CDR3 protein is CSVHTGSGGTQYF. CDR3 in DNA: TGCAGCGTTCATACCGGGTCTGGGGGGACCCAGTACTTC.

In its sample, this clonotype was seen a few times. The J gene is TRBJ1-1, the V gene TRBV15; the D is unclear. The CDR3 has 13 residues. Germline values: CDR1 LNHNV, CDR2 YYDKDF (reference sequence). V lost 6 bases, J lost 0 bases, and 8 bases lay in between. In nucleotides, the CDR3 is TGTGCCACCAGTCTTGGGCTGAACACTGAAGCTTTCTTT. Translated: CATSLGLNTEAFF. Full variable domain (rest looked up from reference TRBV15 and TRBJ1-1): DAMVIQNPRYQVTQFGKPVTLSCSQTLNHNVMYWYQQKSSQAPKLLFHYYDKDFNNEADTPDNFQSRRPNTSFCFLDIRSPGLGDTAMYLCATSLGLNTEAFFGQGTRLTVV.

The V and J genes are TRBV7-3 and TRBJ2-5, with TRBD2 matching over 8 bases. The assigned J gene may be wrong: the sequence end matches TRBJ2-1 better. The V gene's germline CDR1 is SGHTA and CDR2 FQGTGA. CDR3 length: 13 amino acids. CDR3 bases: TGTGCCAGCAGCTCGCTAGCGGGTGGTGAGCAGTTCTTC. Translating it yields CASSSLAGGEQFF.

The CDR3 DNA follows: TGTGCCAGCAGATACGAAGCCAAAAACATTCAGTACTTC. It is translated as CASRYEAKNIQYF. This sequence joins TRBV9 and TRBJ2-4; no firm D call. This CDR3 comprises 13 residues. Trimming stripped 5 bases from V and 0 bases from J, with 6 bases between. Germline CDR1 SGDLS, CDR2 YYNGEE.

V gene TRBV7-9 combines with J gene TRBJ2-1, with TRBD1 matching 8 bases. Germline V gives CDR1 SEHNR, CDR2 FQNEAQ (reference sequence). V shed 6 bases, J shed 6 bases, and the junction held 16 bases outside the gene matches. The CDR3 loop spans 17 amino acids. Here the CDR3 reads CASRPGQGNRGSNEQFF. Here the CDR3 DNA reads TGTGCCAGCAGACCCGGACAGGGAAATAGGGGTTCCAATGAGCAGTTCTTC. Combining the CDR3 with reference TRBV7-9 and TRBJ2-1 gives the whole variable domain DTGVSQNPRHKITKRGQNVTFRCDPISEHNRLYWYRQTLGQGPEFLTYFQNEAQLEKSRLLSDRFSAERPKGSFSTLEIQRTEQGDSAMYLCASRPGQGNRGSNEQFFGPGTRLTVL.

This chain joins TRBV5-1 and TRBJ2-6, with D unclear. V was cut by 2 bases and J by 0 bases, with 12 bases left in between. Germline V gene lookup returns CDR1 SGHRS and CDR2 YFSETQ. The CDR3 consists of 17 residues. CDR3 nucleotide sequence: TGCGCCAGCAGCTTTGGGGTCAGCCTCTCTGGGGCCAACGTCCTGACTTTC. Its protein product is CASSFGVSLSGANVLTF.

V and J are TRBV27 and TRBJ2-1; the match to TRBD1 covers 7 bases. V trimming: 8 bases; J trimming: 6 bases; junction bases outside the gene matches: 13. This CDR3 is 15 amino acids long. The germline CDR1 and CDR2 sequences are MNHEY and SMNVEV (reference sequence). This CDR3 is CASAHRGWVVNEQFF. CDR3 DNA: TGTGCCAGCGCCCACAGGGGTTGGGTAGTCAATGAGCAGTTCTTC.

The chain links TRBV29-1 to TRBJ2-5; 7 nucleotides match TRBD1. The end of the DNA aligns better with TRBJ2-1, so the J call may be wrong. The germline gives CDR1 SQVTM, CDR2 ANQGSEA. The CDR3 has 13 residues. CDR3 amino acids: CSVNRGSGNEQFF. CDR3 bases: TGCAGCGTTAACAGGGGTTCAGGCAATGAGCAGTTCTTC.

The J gene is TRBJ2-1, the V gene TRBV23-1; 11 bases line up with TRBD2. TRBV23-1 is an open reading frame, and its role is uncertain. The CDR3 runs 18 residues. Trimming took 0 bases from V and 4 from J; bases not matched to a gene: 8. The CDR3 spells CASSQSLAGGAVYNEQFF. Written as DNA, the CDR3 is TGCGCCAGCAGTCAATCCCTAGCGGGAGGAGCGGTATACAATGAGCAGTTCTTC.

This clonotype was detected only once. The chain employs TRBV4-2 and TRBJ2-7; D is possibly TRBD1 (8 bases). The V end lost 8 bases, the J end lost 5 bases, and 16 bases lay between the germline ends. CDR1 and CDR2 from the germline V gene are LGHNA and YNFKEQ. CDR3 length: 13 amino acids. The CDR3 DNA reads TGTGCCAGCGCCGGACAGGGAGGGAACGAGCAGTACTTC. Its protein is CASAGQGGNEQYF.

This clonotype was picked up a small number of times. This CDR3 reads CASSLEASGHYEQYF. The CDR3 nucleotides are TGTGCCAGCAGCTTAGAGGCTAGCGGGCACTACGAGCAGTACTTC. The J gene is TRBJ2-7, the V gene TRBV7-9; 8 nucleotides line up with TRBD2. The length of the CDR3 is 15 residues. CDR1 is SEHNR and CDR2 is FQNEAQ in the germline V gene (reference sequence). With 1 base clipped from V and 3 bases from J, the junction kept 5 bases outside the gene matches.

This clonotype was counted between two and nine times. The chain combines TRBV5-5 with TRBJ2-5, with D possibly matching TRBD2 (5 bases). Gene TRBJ2-7 matches the end of the DNA better, so the J call may be wrong. The CDR3 has 14 residues. Germline CDR1 reads SGHKS; CDR2 reads YYEKEE (reference sequence). The CDR3 region is CASSFPGESYEQYF. The CDR3 DNA sequence: TGTGCCAGCAGCTTCCCCGGGGAATCCTACGAGCAGTACTTC.